Each of the 30 T cell receptor beta chains below was sequenced from the same sample in a study of OX40 agonist ivuxolimab in advanced cancers. The method was immunoSEQ multiplex PCR; TCRdb's version includes in-frame clones alone and lacks a portion of them. The data hold around 61,000 clones, with around 82% observed a single time. The sample consisted of CD4+ or CD8+ T cells sorted from blood, taken in a trial of the OX40 agonist ivuxolimab. All receptors derive from an adult with an advanced solid tumor such as melanoma, head and neck, liver or kidney cancer.

This clone has a handful of counts. The gene calls are TRBV7-2 and TRBJ1-1; D is unclear. This CDR3 region has 13 residues. The V end lost 1 base, the J end lost 6 bases, and 9 bases lay between the germline ends. Germline V gene data show CDR1 as SGHTA and CDR2 as FQGNSA. As DNA, the CDR3 is TGTGCCAGCAGCTTAGAAGAAGCCGCTGAAGCTTTCTTT. Translating it yields CASSLEEAAEAFF.

This chain connects TRBV5-1 to TRBJ2-3; perhaps TRBD1 as D (5 bases). CDR1 and CDR2 (germline): SGHRS, YFSETQ. The germline V and J ends were trimmed by 3 bases and 3 bases, with 14 bases remaining between them. The CDR3 is 15 residues long. The CDR3 DNA follows: TGCGCCAGCAGCTACTCCCTCGACAGAACAGATACGCAGTATTTT. Amino acids: CASSYSLDRTDTQYF.

V is TRBV11-3 and J is TRBJ2-5, with 7 bases identical to TRBD2. The CDR3 extends over 15 amino acids. In germline, CDR1 is SGHNT, CDR2 YENEEA. V trimming: 0 bases; J trimming: 2 bases; junction bases outside the gene matches: 3. CDR3 bases: TGTGCCAGCAGCTTAGATGCGGGACTACAAGAGACCCAGTACTTC. Its translation is CASSLDAGLQETQYF.

The chain uses TRBV2 and TRBJ2-5; D unresolved. This CDR3 contains 13 residues. Per the germline V gene, CDR1 is SNHLY and CDR2 is FYNNEI. The V and J ends lost 3 bases and 4 bases respectively, with 9 bases between them. CDR3 protein: CASSDAFGETQYF. CDR3 in DNA: TGTGCCAGCAGTGACGCCTTCGGAGAGACCCAGTACTTC.

V is TRBV19 and J is TRBJ2-7; D is possibly TRBD1 or TRBD2 (5 bases each). CDR1 is LNHDA and CDR2 is SQIVND in the germline V gene (reference sequence). This CDR3 is 15 amino acids long. V was pared by 7 bases and J by 0 bases, with 16 bases between. CDR3 region: CASKDSGGSSYEQYF. The CDR3 DNA reads as TGTGCCAGTAAGGATAGTGGGGGAAGCTCCTACGAGCAGTACTTC.

J is TRBJ2-7 and V is TRBV6-1, with 15 positions matching TRBD2. With V trimmed by 2 bases and J by 5 bases, 4 bases remained unmatched. Germline CDR1 MNHNS, CDR2 SASEGT. CDR3 length equals 16 residues. In DNA form, the CDR3 reads TGTGCCAGCAGTGAATTCCGGACTAGCGGGAGGGACGAGCAGTACTTC. It translates to CASSEFRTSGRDEQYF.

The gene calls are TRBV6-1 and TRBJ1-1; 8 positions match TRBD1. Germline CDR1 reads MNHNS; CDR2 reads SASEGT. V was pared by 9 bases and J by 1 base, with 4 bases of the junction left unmatched. This CDR3 contains 13 residues. In DNA, the CDR3 is TGTGCCAGTCGGACAGGGTCGAACACTGAAGCTTTCTTT. This sequence encodes CASRTGSNTEAFF.

V usage is TRBV11-1 and J usage is TRBJ2-3, with D tentatively TRBD2 (6 bases). The CDR3 is made up of 15 amino acids. CDR1 and CDR2 from the germline V gene are SGHAT and FQDESV (reference sequence). Trimming stripped 5 bases from V and 2 bases from J, with 14 bases between. CDR3 sequence (DNA): TGTGCCAGCAGCCCTCTCGGGAGTACCACAGATACGCAGTATTTT. Its protein product is CASSPLGSTTDTQYF.

This clone appeared a few times. The chain employs TRBV2 and TRBJ2-1; 10 bases are shared with TRBD2. The CDR3 contains 16 residues. J was trimmed by 7 bases and V by 6 bases; bases with no gene match: 12. The germline CDR1 and CDR2 sequences are SNHLY and FYNNEI. Here the CDR3 reads CASRRLLSGRDNEQFF. The CDR3 region has the DNA TGTGCCAGCAGGAGGCTTTTGAGCGGGAGGGATAATGAGCAGTTCTTC.

The chain couples TRBV5-4 to TRBJ2-7; D is unresolved. CDR3 length: 15 amino acids. Germline CDR1 reads SGHNT; CDR2 reads YYREEE (reference sequence). V shed 4 bases and J shed 2 bases, with 16 bases lying between them. CDR3 amino acids: CASSPPGDAAYEQYF. CDR3 in DNA: TGTGCCAGCAGCCCTCCTGGAGACGCTGCCTACGAGCAGTACTTC. Variable domain in full (rest from reference TRBV5-4 and TRBJ2-7): ETGVTQSPTHLIKTRGQQVTLRCSSQSGHNTVSWYQQALGQGPQFIFQYYREEENGRGNFPPRFSGLQFPNYSSELNVNALELDDSALYLCASSPPGDAAYEQYFGPGTRLTVT.

The rearrangement uses TRBV27 and TRBJ2-1, with TRBD2 identical over 10 bases. This CDR3 is built from 16 residues. Germline CDR1 MNHEY, CDR2 SMNVEV (reference sequence). The junction had 2 bases not matched to a gene; V was cut back by 2 bases and J by 1 base. CDR3 nucleotides: TGTGCCAGCAGTTTAACTAGCGGGATTTCCTACAATGAGCAGTTCTTC. Translation: CASSLTSGISYNEQFF.

The CDR3: CASSIERFSYEQYF. The CDR3 DNA reads as TGTGCCAGTAGTATAGAGCGGTTCTCCTACGAGCAGTACTTC. The V and J genes are TRBV19 and TRBJ2-7; unclear D gene. The V gene lost 0 bases and the J gene lost 0 bases, with 6 bases spanning the gap. The CDR3 covers 14 residues. Germline CDR1 is LNHDA and CDR2 is SQIVND (reference sequence).

This chain connects TRBV27 to TRBJ2-3; TRBD2 agrees at 8 bases. The CDR3 is 16 amino acids. The V gene end was trimmed by 5 bases and the J gene end by 6 bases; junction bases not matched to a gene: 13. The germline V gene encodes CDR1 MNHEY and CDR2 SMNVEV (reference sequence). This chain's CDR3 is CASSQSSGTSPDTQYF. DNA of the CDR3: TGTGCCAGCAGTCAATCATCCGGGACTAGTCCGGATACGCAGTATTTT.

The gene calls are TRBV6-6 and TRBJ1-5, with D possibly TRBD1 on 6 matching bases. The length of the CDR3 is 16 residues. The V end was cut by 0 bases, the J end by 2 bases, with 11 bases between. Germline V gene lookup returns CDR1 MNHNY and CDR2 SVGAGI (reference sequence). Written as DNA, the CDR3 is TGTGCCAGCAGTTACTCAAGGGACACCGGCAATCAGCCCCAGCATTTT. Translated, it gives CASSYSRDTGNQPQHF.

The CDR3 protein is CASSLLSRGGTDTQYF. In DNA form, the CDR3 reads TGTGCCAGCAGTCTTCTCTCCCGGGGGGGCACAGATACGCAGTATTTT. The chain combines TRBV27 with TRBJ2-3, with 7 bases that match TRBD2. Germline V gene lookup returns CDR1 MNHEY and CDR2 SMNVEV (reference sequence). CDR3 length: 16 residues. J lost 1 base, V lost 5 bases, and 9 bases had no gene match.

The chain uses TRBV28 and TRBJ2-3; D ambiguous. CDR1 is MDHEN and CDR2 is SYDVKM in the germline V gene. Trimming pared 5 bases from V and 3 bases from J, leaving 12 bases between. CDR3 size: 14 residues. CDR3 sequence reads: CASSATTATDTQYF. The CDR3 DNA reads TGTGCCAGCAGTGCGACCACCGCTACAGATACGCAGTATTTT.

The gene calls are TRBV5-5 and TRBJ2-1, with D possibly TRBD2 on 6 matching bases. The CDR3 has 13 amino acids. V was clipped by 3 bases and J by 6 bases, with 10 bases between them. Germline CDR1 SGHKS, CDR2 YYEKEE (reference sequence). The CDR3 region is CASSSGTVNEQFF. CDR3 sequence (DNA): TGTGCCAGCAGCTCCGGGACTGTCAATGAGCAGTTCTTC.

This chain links TRBV5-4 with TRBJ1-2; D is undetermined. The CDR3 consists of 14 residues. CDR1 is SGHNT and CDR2 is YYREEE in the germline V gene (reference sequence). With 0 bases removed from V and 8 bases from J, the gap between germline ends came to 14 bases. CDR3 sequence reads: CASSLAGSSWGYTF. CDR3 bases: TGTGCCAGCAGCTTGGCCGGGTCTTCGTGGGGCTACACCTTC.

The chain joins TRBV7-2 to TRBJ2-5; 8 nucleotides line up with TRBD1. The closer fit of TRBJ2-7 to the DNA end suggests the J call may be wrong. Looked up from germline, CDR1 is SGHTA and CDR2 is FQGNSA. The CDR3 loop spans 15 amino acids. CDR3 amino acids: CASSYGQGPTYEQYF. The DNA for the CDR3 is TGTGCCAGCAGCTACGGACAGGGTCCAACCTACGAGCAGTACTTC.

This clone was seen more than once but under ten times. The CDR3 sequence: CASSLRGSTDTQYF. CDR3 nucleotides: TGTGCCAGCAGCTTGCGGGGAAGCACAGATACGCAGTATTTT. The chain links TRBV11-3 to TRBJ2-3; maybe TRBD2 (6 bases). This CDR3 spans 14 amino acids. Between the trimmed V and J ends, which lost 3 bases and 0 bases, there was a span of 7 bases. Germline V gene data show CDR1 as SGHNT and CDR2 as YENEEA.

This sequence joins TRBV25-1 and TRBJ1-2, with D unresolved. Looked up from germline, CDR1 is MGHDK and CDR2 is SYGVNS. CDR3 length equals 12 residues. V was pared by 3 bases and J by 4 bases, with 6 bases between. CDR3 DNA: TGTGCCAGCAGTGACGGACCCTATGGCTACACCTTC. This sequence encodes CASSDGPYGYTF.

The V gene is TRBV7-2, the J gene TRBJ1-2; perhaps TRBD1 as D (5 bases). Germline CDR1 reads SGHTA; CDR2 reads FQGNSA. The CDR3 totals 16 residues. V was trimmed by 4 bases and J by 4 bases, leaving 19 bases between them. The CDR3 bases are TGTGCCAGCAGCTCGTTCGACAGCGCACCACCCTATGGCTACACCTTC. As protein: CASSSFDSAPPYGYTF.

On this clone: The CDR3 ends on some other residue instead of the conserved phenylalanine or tryptophan, so this is likely a read error. The limits of the CDR3 on the DNA are not certain, so only TCRdb's listed CDR3 is given. The chain links TRBV6-5 to TRBJ2-7; the table calls TRBD2, which could not be checked here. Germline V gene data show CDR1 as MNHEY and CDR2 as SVGAGI. The CDR3 has 15 residues if both end residues are counted. CDR3 region: CASSYSVLFPAGVLT.

This chain links TRBV27 with TRBJ2-2; no firm D call. The V and J ends lost 10 bases and 1 base respectively, with 19 bases between them. The CDR3 is made up of 16 amino acids. In germline, CDR1 is MNHEY, CDR2 SMNVEV (reference sequence). The CDR3 region is CATRGAWWGNTGELFF. CDR3 in DNA: TGTGCCACCAGAGGAGCTTGGTGGGGGAACACCGGGGAGCTGTTTTTT.

This chain connects TRBV11-2 to TRBJ2-5, with TRBD2 matching 9 bases. Germline lookup yields CDR1 SGHAT and CDR2 FQNNGV. The V and J ends lost 3 bases and 0 bases, in that order; junction bases with no gene match: 5. The CDR3 has 16 amino acids. The CDR3 is CASSFPRGRDQETQYF. The CDR3 DNA follows: TGTGCCAGCAGCTTCCCCCGCGGGAGGGACCAAGAGACCCAGTACTTC.

This sequence joins TRBV10-3 and TRBJ1-2, with 8 positions matching TRBD1. Trimming removed 5 bases from V and 5 bases from J; junction bases left unmatched: 13. This CDR3 has 16 residues. CDR1 and CDR2 from the germline V gene are ENHRY and SYGVKD. The CDR3 DNA reads as TGTGCCATCAGTCAAGGACAGGGAGCCCGATTTTATGGCTACACCTTC. This codes for CAISQGQGARFYGYTF.

The J gene is TRBJ1-1, the V gene TRBV11-2; no definite D call. The V gene lost 5 bases and the J gene lost 1 base, with 8 bases spanning the gap. The V gene's germline CDR1 is SGHAT and CDR2 FQNNGV. The length of the CDR3 is 13 residues. DNA for the CDR3: TGTGCCAGCAGCACTCGACAGAACACTGAAGCTTTCTTT. Translation gives CASSTRQNTEAFF.

The chain employs TRBV10-3 and TRBJ2-7, with D perhaps matching TRBD2 (7 bases). The CDR3 contains 15 residues. In germline, CDR1 is ENHRY, CDR2 SYGVKD. The V and J ends lost 5 bases and 5 bases respectively, with 19 bases between them. In nucleotides, the CDR3 is TGTGCCATCAGTCCCGTAGAGGGGGAGGGCAACGAGCAGTACTTC. This translates into CAISPVEGEGNEQYF.

Note on this clone: At one end, the junction sequence differs from germline, possibly due to a read error. The V gene is TRBV5-1, the J gene TRBJ1-2; TRBD1 aligns across 9 bases. Germline-derived CDR1 and CDR2 are SGHRS and YFSETQ. CDR3 length equals 14 residues. Here the CDR3 DNA reads TGCGCCAGCAGCAAAGGACAGGGGAACTATGGCCACACCTTC. Translating it yields CASSKGQGNYGHTF.

V is TRBV10-3 and J is TRBJ2-3; 11 nucleotides match TRBD2. J was trimmed by 4 bases and V by 3 bases; bases with no gene match: 9. Germline V gives CDR1 ENHRY, CDR2 SYGVKD. The CDR3 consists of 17 residues. As DNA, the CDR3 is TGTGCCATCAGTGACGGCAACCTAGCGGGAGGCCCAGATACGCAGTATTTT. It translates to CAISDGNLAGGPDTQYF.